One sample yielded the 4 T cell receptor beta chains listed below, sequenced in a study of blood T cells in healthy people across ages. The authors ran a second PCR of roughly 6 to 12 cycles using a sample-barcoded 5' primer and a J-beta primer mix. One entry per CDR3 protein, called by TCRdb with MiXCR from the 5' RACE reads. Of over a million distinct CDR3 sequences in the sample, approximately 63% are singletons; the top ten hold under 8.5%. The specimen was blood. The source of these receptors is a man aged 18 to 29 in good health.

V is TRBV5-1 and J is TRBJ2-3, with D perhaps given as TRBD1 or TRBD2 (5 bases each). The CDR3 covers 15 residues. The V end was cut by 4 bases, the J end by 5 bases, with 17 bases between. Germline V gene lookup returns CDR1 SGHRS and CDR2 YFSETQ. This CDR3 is CASSLRDQRVDTQYF. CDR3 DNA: TGCGCCAGCAGCCTCCGGGACCAGAGGGTAGATACGCAGTATTTT. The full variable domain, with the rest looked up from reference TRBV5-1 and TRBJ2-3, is KAGVTQTPRYLIKTRGQQVTLSCSPISGHRSVSWYQQTPGQGLQFLFEYFSETQRNKGNFPGRFSGRQFSNSRSEMNVSTLELGDSALYLCASSLRDQRVDTQYFGPGTRLTVL.

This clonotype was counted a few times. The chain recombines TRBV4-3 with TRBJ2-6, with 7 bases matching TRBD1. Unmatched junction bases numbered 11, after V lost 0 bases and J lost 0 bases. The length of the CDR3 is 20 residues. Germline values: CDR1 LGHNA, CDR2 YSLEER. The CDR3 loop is CASSQETGTMIYSGANVLTF. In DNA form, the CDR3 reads TGCGCCAGCAGCCAAGAGACAGGGACGATGATCTACTCTGGGGCCAACGTCCTGACTTTC.

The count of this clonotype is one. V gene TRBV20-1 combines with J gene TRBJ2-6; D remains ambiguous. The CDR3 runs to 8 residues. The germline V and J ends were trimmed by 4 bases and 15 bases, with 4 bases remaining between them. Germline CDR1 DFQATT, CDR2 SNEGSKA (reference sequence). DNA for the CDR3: TGCAGTGCTACTCCCCTGACTTTC. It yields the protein CSATPLTF.

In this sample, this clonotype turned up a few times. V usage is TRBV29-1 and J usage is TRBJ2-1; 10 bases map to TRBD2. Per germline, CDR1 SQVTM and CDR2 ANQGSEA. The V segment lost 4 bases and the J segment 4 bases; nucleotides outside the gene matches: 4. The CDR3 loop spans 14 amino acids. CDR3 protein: CSVVSGRVYNEQFF. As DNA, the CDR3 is TGCAGCGTTGTCAGCGGGAGGGTTTACAATGAGCAGTTCTTC.